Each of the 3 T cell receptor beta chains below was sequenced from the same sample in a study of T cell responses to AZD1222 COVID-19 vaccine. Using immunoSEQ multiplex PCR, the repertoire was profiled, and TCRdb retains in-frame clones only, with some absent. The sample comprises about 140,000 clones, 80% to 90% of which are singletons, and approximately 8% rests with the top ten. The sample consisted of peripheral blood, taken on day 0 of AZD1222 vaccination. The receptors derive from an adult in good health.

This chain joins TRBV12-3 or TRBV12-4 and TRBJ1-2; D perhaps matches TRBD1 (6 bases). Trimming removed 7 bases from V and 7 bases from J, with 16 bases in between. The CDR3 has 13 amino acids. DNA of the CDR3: TGTGCCAGCATGACCCGGACAGCTCTTGGCTACACCTTC. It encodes CASMTRTALGYTF.

The CDR3 reads CASSYSGNMNTEAFF. The CDR3 region has the DNA TGTGCCAGCAGTTACTCGGGCAACATGAACACTGAAGCTTTCTTT. J is TRBJ1-1 and V is TRBV6-5; D not certain. The CDR3 contains 15 residues. With 0 bases removed from V and 0 bases from J, the gap between germline ends came to 8 bases. Germline assignment: CDR1 MNHEY and CDR2 SVGAGI.

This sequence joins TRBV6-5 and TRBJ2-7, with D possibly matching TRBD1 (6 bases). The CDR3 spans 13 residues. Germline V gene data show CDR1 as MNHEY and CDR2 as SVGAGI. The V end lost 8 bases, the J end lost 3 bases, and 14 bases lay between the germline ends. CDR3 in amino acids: CASEGTNGYEQYF. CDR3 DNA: TGTGCCAGCGAGGGGACAAATGGCTACGAGCAGTACTTC.